This is a list of T cell receptor beta chains from one sample in a study of T-cell reconstitution after alpha-beta-depleted transplantation in children. TCRdb re-analysed the PCR reads in MiXCR, keeping a single row per CDR3 protein. The sample records approximately 15,000 distinct CDR3 sequences, 4.5% to 6% being singletons. The sequencing used PBMCs, collected before TCRalphabeta/CD19-depleted stem cell transplant. The receptors stem from a boy aged 5-17 years with acute lymphoblastic leukemia, due to receive a stem cell transplant. The CDR3 runs from the conserved cysteine through the conserved F or W. The D gene is left open where the match is weak. Clone size appears in some rows only: once, few, many, or a class for an expanded clone.

TRBJ1-2 | many | . | TRBV12-3/TRBV12-4 | TGTGCCAGCAGCAGACAGACATGGGGCTACACCTTC | CASSRQTWGYTF
TRBJ2-1 | many | . | TRBV27 | TGTGCCAGCAGTCCTACCGCGGTCTACAATGAGCAGTTCTTC | CASSPTAVYNEQFF
TRBJ1-2 | many | TRBD1 | TRBV11-2 | TGTGCCAGCACACTCACAGGGGTCGGCGGCTACACCTTC | CASTLTGVGGYTF
TRBJ2-2 | many | . | TRBV28 | TGTGCCAGCAGTCCCCCCACCGGGGAGCTGTTTTTT | CASSPPTGELFF
TRBJ2-2 | many | . | TRBV14 | TGTGCCAGCAGCCAAGGCGACAGGACGAACACCGGGGAGCTGTTTTTT | CASSQGDRTNTGELFF
TRBJ2-7 | many | TRBD1 | TRBV5-6 | TGTGCCAGCAGCTTGGCAGGACAGGGGTGGTACGAGCAGTACTTC | CASSLAGQGWYEQYF
TRBJ2-6 | medium-sized | . | TRBV5-4 | TGTGCCAGCAGCTTGGACCTCTCTGGGGCCAACGTCCTGACTTTC | CASSLDLSGANVLTF
TRBJ2-3 | medium-sized | . | TRBV9 | TGTGCCAGCAGCGTAGCGGCTTCAGGTTTCCCAGATACGCAGTATTTT | CASSVAASGFPDTQYF
TRBJ2-1 | many | . | TRBV7-2 | TGTGCCAGCAGCAACGAAAGGACTTCGAAGCAGTTCTTC | CASSNERTSKQFF
TRBJ1-4 | many | . | TRBV7-2 | TGTGCCAGCAGCTTAACGGGGCTTGTTGAAAAACTGTTTTTT | CASSLTGLVEKLFF
TRBJ1-2 | few | TRBD1 | TRBV7-2 | TGTGCCAGCAGCTTAACCGGACAGGGAGGTGGGGGCTACACCTTC | CASSLTGQGGGGYTF
TRBJ2-7 | many | . | TRBV21-1 | TGTGCCAGCAGACCTAAGGGACTCGGCGGGAGTGTCTACGAGCAGTACTTC | CASRPKGLGGSVYEQYF
TRBJ2-5 | many | . | TRBV11-2 | TGTGCCAGCAGCTTTAGGGGGGAGACCCAGTACTTC | CASSFRGETQYF
TRBJ2-1 | many | . | TRBV7-3 | TGTGCCAGCAGCCCCCCAAATCTGAATGAGCAGTTCTTC | CASSPPNLNEQFF
TRBJ2-2 | many | . | TRBV30 | TGTGCCTGGAGCGTACAGGGTATCGGGGAGCTGTTTTTT | CAWSVQGIGELFF
TRBJ1-2 | many | . | TRBV28 | TGTGCCAGCCTCGCGGGGGGCAGCGTCTACTATGGCTACACCTTC | CASLAGGSVYYGYTF
TRBJ2-3 | many | . | TRBV5-6 | TGTGCCAGCAGCCCCGGGGCTTCGATTAGGGGCCCCACAGATACGCAGTATTTT | CASSPGASIRGPTDTQYF
TRBJ1-1 | few | . | TRBV19 | TGTGCCAGTATTGGGGGGCGTATGAACACTGAAGCTTTCTTT | CASIGGRMNTEAFF
TRBJ2-2 | many | . | TRBV7-9 | TGTGCCAGCAGAGACACAACGAACACCGGGGAGCTGTTTTTT | CASRDTTNTGELFF
TRBJ1-2 | many | . | TRBV20-1 | TGCAGTGCCAGTCCCTGGGGTGGCTACACCTTC | CSASPWGGYTF
TRBJ2-1 | many | TRBD2 | TRBV7-9 | TGTGCCAGCAGCTCAGGACTAGCCGGAGGCGATGAGCAGTTCTTC | CASSSGLAGGDEQFF
TRBJ1-2 | many | . | TRBV28 | TGTGCCAGCAGTTTAAGTTTCGATGGGAATGGGGACTATGGCTACACCTTC | CASSLSFDGNGDYGYTF
TRBJ1-1 | many | . | TRBV11-3 | TGTGCCAGCAGCTGGGGAAACACTGAAGCTTTCTTT | CASSWGNTEAFF
TRBJ2-3 | many | . | TRBV28 | TGTGCCAGCAGACAGGGCCTAGGCACAGATACGCAGTATTTT | CASRQGLGTDTQYF
TRBJ1-1 | many | TRBD1 | TRBV4-3 | TGCGCCAGCAGCCAAGGACGGACAGGGCCTATTGAAGCTTTCTTT | CASSQGRTGPIEAFF
TRBJ2-7 | many | TRBD2 | TRBV3-1 | TGTGCCAGCAGCCAAGATAGGCTAGGCACTAGCGGGTTCTCCTACGAGCAGTACTTC | CASSQDRLGTSGFSYEQYF
TRBJ2-1 | many | . | TRBV28 | TGTGCCAGCAGCGACTGGAGCTCCTACAATGAGCAGTTCTTC | CASSDWSSYNEQFF
TRBJ1-3 | many | TRBD1 | TRBV13 | TGTGCCAGCAGCCAAGGGACAGGGGTTGGAAACACCATATATTTT | CASSQGTGVGNTIYF
TRBJ2-5 | many | . | TRBV28 | TGTGCCAGCAGTTTACCCGCTACTTGGGTAGAAGAGACCCAGTACTTC | CASSLPATWVEETQYF
TRBJ2-1 | many | TRBD1 | TRBV2 | TGTGCCAGCAGGGGACAGGGGCCGGTATCCAATGAGCAGTTCTTC | CASRGQGPVSNEQFF
TRBJ2-1 | many | TRBD2 | TRBV24-1 | TGTGCCACCAGTGACCGGACTAGCGGGAGGTACAATGAGCAGTTCTTC | CATSDRTSGRYNEQFF
TRBJ2-3 | many | . | TRBV12-3/TRBV12-4 | TGTGCCAGCAGTTTAACAGGGTTAGGGAACACAGATACGCAGTATTTT | CASSLTGLGNTDTQYF
TRBJ2-2 | many | . | TRBV7-9 | TGTGCCAGCAGCACAAATGGACAGAGCGCGAACACCGGGGAGCTGTTTTTT | CASSTNGQSANTGELFF
TRBJ2-2 | many | TRBD2 | TRBV6-5 | TGTGCCAGCGCCAGGACTAGCGGGGCCTCTAACACCGGGGAGCTGTTTTTT | CASARTSGASNTGELFF
TRBJ2-2 | . | . | TRBV3-1 | TGTGCCTGCTCCAAAGAGGCCCCTGGGACCAACACCGGGGAGCTGTTTTTT | CACSKEAPGTNTGELFF
TRBJ1-4 | many | . | TRBV27 | TGTGCCAGCAGACCACCCCCCGGCTCAACTAATGAAAAACTGTTTTTT | CASRPPPGSTNEKLFF
TRBJ1-1 | . | TRBD1 | TRBV6-5 | TGTGCCAGCAGTTACACCGGACAGGGGAGGACTTTCTTT | CASSYTGQGRTFF
TRBJ1-6 | many | TRBD1 | TRBV20-1 | TGCAGTGCTAGACGATACCCGGGACAGGGTGTTTCTTCACCCCTCCACTTT | CSARRYPGQGVSSPLHF
TRBJ2-7 | many | . | TRBV27 | TGTGCCAGCAGTTCCCCCCAAGGTCTAGCGCGGCCTGACGAGCAGTACTTC | CASSSPQGLARPDEQYF
TRBJ1-6 | many | TRBD1 | TRBV20-1 | TGCAGTGCTGAGGTGGGACAGTACTATAATTCACCCCTCCACTTT | CSAEVGQYYNSPLHF
TRBJ2-3 | medium-sized | . | TRBV5-1 | TGCGCCAGCAGCCGGACGAACACAGATACGCAGTATTTT | CASSRTNTDTQYF
TRBJ2-1 | medium-sized | TRBD1 | TRBV9 | TGTGCCAGCAGCCCGAGGACAGGTTACAATGAGCAGTTCTTC | CASSPRTGYNEQFF
TRBJ2-7 | many | . | TRBV9 | TGTGCCAGCAGCGCCGGGGACTCCGGCTACGAGCAGTACTTC | CASSAGDSGYEQYF
TRBJ2-5 | many | TRBD2 | TRBV5-4 | TGTGCCAGCAGGCTAGCGGGAGGCCAGGGGACCCAGTACTTC | CASRLAGGQGTQYF
TRBJ2-7 | many | TRBD2 | TRBV18 | TGTGCCAGCTCCCCACCAATTACTAGCGCCGAGCAGTACTTC | CASSPPITSAEQYF
TRBJ1-3 | many | . | TRBV6-1 | TGTGCCAGCAGATCTTTAACACTGAGCTCTGGAAACACCATATATTTT | CASRSLTLSSGNTIYF
TRBJ2-7 | medium-sized | . | TRBV25-1 | TGTGCCAGCAGTGAAGGAGGGGTCGGCTACGAGCAGTACTTC | CASSEGGVGYEQYF
TRBJ1-2 | medium-sized | . | TRBV12-3/TRBV12-4 | TGTGCCAGCACTCATTGGGTTGCTGACAACTATGGCTACACCTTC | CASTHWVADNYGYTF
TRBJ2-4 | many | . | TRBV6-5 | TGTGCCAGCAGAGCTGACGGAACCTTAGCCAAAAACATTCAGTACTTC | CASRADGTLAKNIQYF
TRBJ1-2 | many | . | TRBV28 | TGTGCCAGCAGTTTATCCCGGGGAGGAAACTATGGCTACACCTTC | CASSLSRGGNYGYTF
TRBJ2-7 | medium-sized | . | TRBV20-1 | TGCAGTGCTAGAGCCGGTTACGAGCAGTACTTC | CSARAGYEQYF
TRBJ2-7 | . | . | TRBV19 | TGTGCCAGTAGTATAGGTGCGCCCTACGAGCAGTACTTC | CASSIGAPYEQYF
TRBJ2-7 | many | TRBD1 | TRBV11-2 | TGTGCCAGCACCATTGCGGAAGGGGACAGTGTCTACGAGCAGTACTTC | CASTIAEGDSVYEQYF
TRBJ1-6 | many | . | TRBV4-3 | TGCGCCAGCAGCCAAGAGCCGGGGTCACCCCTCCACTTT | CASSQEPGSPLHF
TRBJ1-3 | many | . | TRBV9 | TGTGCCAGCAGCGTATGGGGAACAGCCTCTGGAAACACCATATATTTT | CASSVWGTASGNTIYF